A single T cell receptor (beta chain) is shown here with its context. Antigen specificity is unknown. This sample stems from a study of T cells in Graves' hyperthyroidism and ophthalmopathy. Study-wide results and caveats: Model output signaled ophthalmopathy a median about seven months ahead of onset.

What was amplified from RNA transcripts were TCR beta CDR3 regions. First-round RT-PCR with HTBI primers amplified the TCR CDR3 region. TCRdb re-called the multiplex PCR reads with MiXCR, one entry per CDR3 protein. The sample records hundreds of thousands of distinct CDR3 sequences, roughly 20% being singletons. CDR3 length: 15 residues. V shed 4 bases and J 15 bases; nucleotides not matched to a gene: 15. Germline values: CDR1 MGHRA, CDR2 YSYEKL. This clonotype originated in a woman aged 50 to 60 with Graves' hyperthyroidism that later progressed to Graves' ophthalmopathy. Input material: blood. V and J are TRBV4-1 and TRBJ2-1; 10 bases agree with TRBD1. The DNA of the CDR3 is TGCGCCAGCAGCCGCCCGGGACAGGGGCCCAACGCTCGGTTCTTC. Protein: CASSRPGQGPNARFF.